The 6 T cell receptor beta chains given below trace back to one sample, sequenced in a study of Ad26.COV2.S vaccination and SARS-CoV-2 variants (dated by TCRdb to the early 2020s). Sample treatment or condition, as interpreted from the label and publication: about 20 received Ad26.COV2.S at low or high dose, single or two shots; several received placebo; per-sample allocation not given. Repertoires of vaccine and placebo recipients were sequenced from samples taken on day 63 after the first injection. The library was produced with the immunoSEQ multiplex PCR assay. Held by TCRdb, this immuneACCESS table contains in-frame sequences only and omits some clones. Under half of the omission traces to an unresolved V gene where checked; the cause of the rest is unknown. The sample table lists about 280,000 clones, more than 75% of them with a count of one. The ten largest clones add up to about 3.1% of the sample.

The specimen comprised peripheral blood, sampled in a trial of Ad26.COV2.S vaccine versus placebo. Receptor source: a person aged 18-65 years who received the Ad26.COV2.S COVID-19 vaccine or a placebo.

The rearrangement uses TRBV19 and TRBJ1-5; 10 bases fit TRBD1. Germline V gene lookup returns CDR1 LNHDA and CDR2 SQIVND (reference sequence). The CDR3 runs to 16 residues. V trimming: 3 bases; J trimming: 5 bases; junction bases outside the gene matches: 7. The CDR3 here is CASSISDRGNHQPQHF. The DNA of the CDR3 is TGTGCCAGTAGTATCTCGGACAGGGGGAACCATCAGCCCCAGCATTTT.

This chain links TRBV4-3 with TRBJ2-3; maybe TRBD1 (5 bases). Between the trimmed V and J ends, which lost 0 bases and 4 bases, there was a span of 17 bases. Germline CDR1 reads LGHNA; CDR2 reads YSLEER. This CDR3 is 17 amino acids long. The CDR3, as DNA: TGCGCCAGCAGCCAAGAGGTTTGGGGCTCTCCCCCAGATACGCAGTATTTT. This sequence encodes CASSQEVWGSPPDTQYF.

The chain couples TRBV2 to TRBJ2-5; TRBD2 might be the D (7 bases). V was cut by 7 bases and J by 2 bases, with 20 bases left in between. The germline V gene encodes CDR1 SNHLY and CDR2 FYNNEI. The CDR3 has 16 amino acids. The CDR3 spells CASKTSGGSFQETQYF. The CDR3 region has the DNA TGTGCCAGCAAAACTTCGGGGGGCTCCTTTCAAGAGACCCAGTACTTC.

The chain combines TRBV6-1 with TRBJ2-1, with D perhaps matching TRBD1 or TRBD2 (6 bases each). This CDR3 spans 18 amino acids. The V gene's germline CDR1 is MNHNS and CDR2 SASEGT. V was clipped by 3 bases and J by 7 bases, with 25 bases between them. In DNA form, the CDR3 reads TGTGCCAGCAGTGATAGGCGGGACATCACTTGGGCGCGGAATGAGCAGTTCTTC. Amino acids: CASSDRRDITWARNEQFF.

The chain links TRBV6-5 to TRBJ2-7; TRBD2 is a possible D gene (5 bases). The germline gives CDR1 MNHEY, CDR2 SVGAGI. The CDR3 spans 14 residues. V was shortened by 0 bases and J by 0 bases, with 6 bases between the two germline ends. The CDR3 DNA reads TGTGCCAGCAGTTACTCGAGCGGCTCCTACGAGCAGTACTTC. This encodes CASSYSSGSYEQYF.

This chain links TRBV12-3 or TRBV12-4 with TRBJ1-4; 7 bases line up with TRBD1. The J segment lost 8 bases and the V segment lost 6 bases, leaving 6 bases of the junction unmatched. This CDR3 spans 13 amino acids. The DNA for the CDR3 is TGTGCCAGCAGCCCGACAGGGCCGGAAAAACTGTTTTTT. Translating gives CASSPTGPEKLFF.